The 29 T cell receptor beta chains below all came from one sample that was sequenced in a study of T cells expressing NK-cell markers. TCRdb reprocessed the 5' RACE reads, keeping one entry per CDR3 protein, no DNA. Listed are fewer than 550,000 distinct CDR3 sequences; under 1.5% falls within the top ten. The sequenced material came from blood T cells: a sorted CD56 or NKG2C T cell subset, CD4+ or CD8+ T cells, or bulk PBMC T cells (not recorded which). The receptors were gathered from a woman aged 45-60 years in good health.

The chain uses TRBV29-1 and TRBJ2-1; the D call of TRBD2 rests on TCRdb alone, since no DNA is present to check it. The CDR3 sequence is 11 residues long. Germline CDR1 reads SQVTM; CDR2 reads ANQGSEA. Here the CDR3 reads CSVTLAGEQFF.

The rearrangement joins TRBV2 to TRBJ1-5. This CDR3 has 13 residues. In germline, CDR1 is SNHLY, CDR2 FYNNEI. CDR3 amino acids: CASRTRGGQPQHF.

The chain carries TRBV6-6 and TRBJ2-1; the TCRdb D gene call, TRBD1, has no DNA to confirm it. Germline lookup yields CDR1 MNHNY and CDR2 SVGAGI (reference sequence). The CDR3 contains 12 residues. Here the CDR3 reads CASSPDRGREFF.

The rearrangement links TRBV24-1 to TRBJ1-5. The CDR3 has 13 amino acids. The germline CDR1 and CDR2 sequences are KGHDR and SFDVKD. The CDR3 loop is CATSDFGNQPQHF.

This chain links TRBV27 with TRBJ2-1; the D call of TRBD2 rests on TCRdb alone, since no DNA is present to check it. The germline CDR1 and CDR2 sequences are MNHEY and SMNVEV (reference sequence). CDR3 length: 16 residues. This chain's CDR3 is CASSDPADISYNEQFF.

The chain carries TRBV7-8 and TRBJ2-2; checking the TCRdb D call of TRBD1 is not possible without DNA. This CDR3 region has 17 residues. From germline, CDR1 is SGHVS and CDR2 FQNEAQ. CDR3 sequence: CASSLAAGTGSTGELFF. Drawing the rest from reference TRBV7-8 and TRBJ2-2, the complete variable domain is GAGVSQSPRYKVAKRGQDVALRCDPISGHVSLFWYQQALGQGPEFLTYFQNEAQLDKSGLPSDRFFAERPEGSVSTLKIQRTQQEDSAVYLCASSLAAGTGSTGELFFGEGSRLTVL.

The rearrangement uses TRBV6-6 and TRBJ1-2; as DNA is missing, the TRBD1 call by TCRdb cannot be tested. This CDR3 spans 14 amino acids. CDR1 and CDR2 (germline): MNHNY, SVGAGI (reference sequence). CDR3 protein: CASSSRDTHEYYTF.

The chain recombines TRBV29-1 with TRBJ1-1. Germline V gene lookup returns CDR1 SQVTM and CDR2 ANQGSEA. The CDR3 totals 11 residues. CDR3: CSSSGGSEAFF.

CDR3 sequence: CATARQGRADTQYF. The rearrangement uses TRBV5-1 and TRBJ2-3; as DNA is missing, the TRBD1 call by TCRdb cannot be tested. Germline CDR1 is SGHRS and CDR2 is YFSETQ. CDR3 length: 14 residues. Supplemented by reference TRBV5-1 and TRBJ2-3, the full variable domain reads KAGVTQTPRYLIKTRGQQVTLSCSPISGHRSVSWYQQTPGQGLQFLFEYFSETQRNKGNFPGRFSGRQFSNSRSEMNVSTLELGDSALYLCATARQGRADTQYFGPGTRLTVL.

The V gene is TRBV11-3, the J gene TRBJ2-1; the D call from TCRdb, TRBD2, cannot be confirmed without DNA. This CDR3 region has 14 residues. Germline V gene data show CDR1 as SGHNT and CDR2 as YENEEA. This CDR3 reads CASSPRLAAEKQFF.

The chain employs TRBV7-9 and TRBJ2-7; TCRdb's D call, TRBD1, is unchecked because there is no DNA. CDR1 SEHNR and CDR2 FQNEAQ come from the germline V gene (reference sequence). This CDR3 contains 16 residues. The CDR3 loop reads CASSREGQLLSYEQYF.

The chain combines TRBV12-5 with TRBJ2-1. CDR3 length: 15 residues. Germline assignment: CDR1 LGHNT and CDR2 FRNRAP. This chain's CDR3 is CASGGGISSYNEQFF. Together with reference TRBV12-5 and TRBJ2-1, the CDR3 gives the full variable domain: DARVTQTPRHKVTEMGQEVTMRCQPILGHNTVFWYRQTMMQGLELLAYFRNRAPLDDSGMPKDRFSAEMPDATLATLKIQPSEPRDSAVYFCASGGGISSYNEQFFGPGTRLTVL.

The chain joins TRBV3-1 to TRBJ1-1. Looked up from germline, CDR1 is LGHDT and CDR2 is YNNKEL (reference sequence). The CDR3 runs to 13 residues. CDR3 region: CASSQDRLKLAFF. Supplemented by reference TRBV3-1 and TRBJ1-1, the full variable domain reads DTAVSQTPKYLVTQMGNDKSIKCEQNLGHDTMYWYKQDSKKFLKIMFSYNNKELIINETVPNRFSPKSPDKAHLNLHINSLELGDSAVYFCASSQDRLKLAFFGQGTRLTVV.

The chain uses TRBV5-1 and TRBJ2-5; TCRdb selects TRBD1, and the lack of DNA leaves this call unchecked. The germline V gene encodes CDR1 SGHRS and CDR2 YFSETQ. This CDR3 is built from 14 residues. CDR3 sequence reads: CASSLGGGQETQYF.

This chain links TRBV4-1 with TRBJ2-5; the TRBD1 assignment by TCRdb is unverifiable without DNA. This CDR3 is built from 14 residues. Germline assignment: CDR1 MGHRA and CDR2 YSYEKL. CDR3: CASSPRGESETQYF.

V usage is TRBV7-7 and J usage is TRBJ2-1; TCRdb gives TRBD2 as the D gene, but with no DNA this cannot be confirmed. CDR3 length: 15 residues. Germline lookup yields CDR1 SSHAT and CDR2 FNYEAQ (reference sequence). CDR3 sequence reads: CASSEGGGPYNEQFF.

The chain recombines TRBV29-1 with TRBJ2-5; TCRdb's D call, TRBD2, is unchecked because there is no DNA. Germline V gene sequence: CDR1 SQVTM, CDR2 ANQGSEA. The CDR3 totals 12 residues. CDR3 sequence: CSVGEGIETQYF.

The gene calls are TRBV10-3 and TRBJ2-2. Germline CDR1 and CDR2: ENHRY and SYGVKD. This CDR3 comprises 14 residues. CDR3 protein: CAISQKEETGELFF.

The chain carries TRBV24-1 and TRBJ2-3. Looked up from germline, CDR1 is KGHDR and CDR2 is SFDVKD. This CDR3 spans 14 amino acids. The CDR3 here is CATSDLSETDTQYF.

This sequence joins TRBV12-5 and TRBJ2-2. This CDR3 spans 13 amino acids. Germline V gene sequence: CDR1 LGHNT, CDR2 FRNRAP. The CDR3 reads CASGLVDSGELFF.

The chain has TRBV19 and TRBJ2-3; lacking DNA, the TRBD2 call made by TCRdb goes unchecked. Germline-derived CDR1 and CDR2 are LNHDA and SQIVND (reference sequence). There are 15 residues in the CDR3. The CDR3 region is CASSIGGSGKDTQYF.

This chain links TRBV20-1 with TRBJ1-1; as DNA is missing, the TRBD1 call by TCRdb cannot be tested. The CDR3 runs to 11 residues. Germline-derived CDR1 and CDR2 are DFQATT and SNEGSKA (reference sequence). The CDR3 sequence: CRAGTPVEAFF.

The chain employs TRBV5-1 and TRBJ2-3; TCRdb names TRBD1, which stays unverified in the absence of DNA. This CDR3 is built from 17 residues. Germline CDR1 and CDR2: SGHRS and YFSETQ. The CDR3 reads CASSSRAGRQGRNTQYF.

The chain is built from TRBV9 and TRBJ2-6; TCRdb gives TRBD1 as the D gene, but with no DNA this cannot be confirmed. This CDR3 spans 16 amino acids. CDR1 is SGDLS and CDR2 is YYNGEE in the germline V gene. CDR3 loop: CASRGTGDSGANVLTF.

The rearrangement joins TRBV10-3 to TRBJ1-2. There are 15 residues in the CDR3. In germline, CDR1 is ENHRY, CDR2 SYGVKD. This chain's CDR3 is CAISDTDFANYGYTF.

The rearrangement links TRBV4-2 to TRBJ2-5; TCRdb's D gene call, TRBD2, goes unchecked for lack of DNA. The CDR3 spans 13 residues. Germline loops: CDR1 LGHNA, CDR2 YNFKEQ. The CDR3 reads CASSQERRGTQYF.

The CDR3 sequence: CASSTGLAGGTDTQYF. This rearrangement joins TRBV7-7 to TRBJ2-3; without DNA, the TCRdb call of TRBD2 cannot be checked. Germline CDR1 and CDR2: SSHAT and FNYEAQ (reference sequence). The CDR3 contains 16 residues. Complete variable domain (other parts from reference TRBV7-7 and TRBJ2-3): GAGVSQSPRYKVTKRGQDVTLRCDPISSHATLYWYQQALGQGPEFLTYFNYEAQPDKSGLPSDRFSAERPEGSISTLTIQRTEQRDSAMYRCASSTGLAGGTDTQYFGPGTRLTVL.

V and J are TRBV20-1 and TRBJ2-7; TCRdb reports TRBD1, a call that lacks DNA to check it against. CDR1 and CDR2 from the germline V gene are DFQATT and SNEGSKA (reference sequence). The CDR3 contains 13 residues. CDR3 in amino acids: CSAPGTPPYEQYF.

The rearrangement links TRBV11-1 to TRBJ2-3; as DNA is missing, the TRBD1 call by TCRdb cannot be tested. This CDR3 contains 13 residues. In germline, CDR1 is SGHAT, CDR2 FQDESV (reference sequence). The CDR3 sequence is CASSFGRGGTQYF.